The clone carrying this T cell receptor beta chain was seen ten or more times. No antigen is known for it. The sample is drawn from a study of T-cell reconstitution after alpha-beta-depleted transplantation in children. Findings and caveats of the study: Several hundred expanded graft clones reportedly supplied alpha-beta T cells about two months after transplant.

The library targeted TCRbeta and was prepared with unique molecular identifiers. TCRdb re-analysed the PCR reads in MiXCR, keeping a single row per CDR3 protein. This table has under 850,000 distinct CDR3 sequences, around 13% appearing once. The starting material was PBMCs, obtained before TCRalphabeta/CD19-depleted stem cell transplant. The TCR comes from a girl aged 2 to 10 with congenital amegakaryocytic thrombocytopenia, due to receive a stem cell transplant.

The CDR3: CASSSLRTGVRTEAFF. The CDR3 nucleotides are TGTGCCAGCAGTTCCCTCCGGACAGGGGTGAGAACTGAAGCTTTCTTT. The rearrangement links TRBV12-3 or TRBV12-4 to TRBJ1-1; 9 nucleotides match TRBD1. This CDR3 has 16 amino acids. Losses at the gene ends were 4 bases for V and 5 bases for J; bases not matched to a gene: 11.